Listed here are 24 T cell receptor beta chains from one sample, sequenced in a study of blood T cell repertoires in COVID-19. TCRdb's copy holds only in-frame clones and misses some; the assay was immunoSEQ multiplex PCR. The table records approximately 260,000 clones, about nine tenths of them present only once. What was sequenced was PBMCs or T cells enriched from blood (not recorded which). The receptors were gathered from a woman younger than 30 who had recovered from COVID-19.

The chain is built from TRBV10-1 and TRBJ1-1, with D unclear. The germline V gene encodes CDR1 WNHNN and CDR2 SYGVQD (reference sequence). This CDR3 region has 13 residues. V lost 3 bases and J lost 8, with 13 bases in between. CDR3 DNA: TGCGCCAGCAGTGAAGGTACGGGGTTAGAAGCTTTCTTT. Protein: CASSEGTGLEAFF.

This clone appeared a single time. The V call is TRBV2, the J call TRBJ2-1; weak D call: TRBD1 (5 bases). The CDR3 runs to 12 residues. From germline, CDR1 is SNHLY and CDR2 FYNNEI. The V end lost 7 bases, the J end lost 5 bases, and 9 bases lay between the germline ends. The CDR3 nucleotides are TGTGCCAGCATGGAAGGGGACAATGAGCAGTTCTTC. It encodes CASMEGDNEQFF.

The chain uses TRBV7-2 and TRBJ2-1; D may be TRBD2 (5 bases). Germline assignment: CDR1 SGHTA and CDR2 FQGNSA. This CDR3 has 16 amino acids. V was shortened by 1 base and J by 9 bases, with 19 bases between the two germline ends. In nucleotides, the CDR3 is TGTGCCAGCAGCTTAGATATCGCGGCGGGCCCGGCTGAGCAGTTCTTC. Translating gives CASSLDIAAGPAEQFF.

This clone was observed once. The rearrangement uses TRBV19 and TRBJ1-1; unclear D gene. Germline V gene lookup returns CDR1 LNHDA and CDR2 SQIVND (reference sequence). The CDR3 covers 15 residues. Deletions cut 0 bases from V and 0 bases from J, with 8 bases between. The CDR3 protein is CASSIDRLLNTEAFF. The CDR3 coding sequence is TGTGCCAGTAGTATAGATCGACTCCTGAACACTGAAGCTTTCTTT.

The V and J genes are TRBV28 and TRBJ1-2, with D unresolved. The CDR3 contains 13 residues. Germline CDR1 reads MDHEN; CDR2 reads SYDVKM. Trimming took off 2 bases at V and 8 bases at J, with 12 bases between the two ends. The CDR3 sequence: CASSLKAEVGYTF. The CDR3 nucleotides are TGTGCCAGCAGTTTAAAGGCCGAGGTGGGCTACACCTTC.

The chain couples TRBV29-1 to TRBJ2-3, with a possible D match to TRBD1 (5 bases). CDR3 length equals 15 residues. From germline, CDR1 is SQVTM and CDR2 ANQGSEA. Trimming removed 7 bases at V and 1 base at J, with 18 bases between. In DNA, the CDR3 is TGCAGCGGTTACCTAATCGACAGCCGCACAGATACGCAGTATTTT. Translation gives CSGYLIDSRTDTQYF.

The chain links TRBV5-5 to TRBJ1-3; D gene unclear. CDR1 is SGHKS and CDR2 is YYEKEE in the germline V gene (reference sequence). The CDR3 sequence is 17 residues long. V shed 1 base and J shed 3 bases, with 17 bases lying between them. CDR3 sequence: CASSLFSGSKVGNTIYF. CDR3 nucleotides: TGTGCCAGCAGCTTGTTCTCGGGGAGTAAAGTTGGAAACACCATATATTTT.

The chain has TRBV24-1 and TRBJ2-3, with TRBD1 matching 7 bases. This CDR3 is built from 14 residues. J lost 4 bases, V lost 0 bases, and 0 bases had no gene match. The V gene's germline CDR1 is KGHDR and CDR2 SFDVKD. The CDR3 loop is CATSDLQGADTQYF. The CDR3 DNA reads as TGTGCCACCAGTGATTTGCAGGGGGCAGATACGCAGTATTTT.

V gene TRBV5-1 combines with J gene TRBJ2-7; 11 bases line up with TRBD2. V was clipped by 0 bases and J by 5 bases; unmatched bases: 7. The CDR3 contains 16 residues. Germline V gene lookup returns CDR1 SGHRS and CDR2 YFSETQ. CDR3 in DNA: TGCGCCAGCAGCTTGGAAACTAGCGGGAGTATCAACGAGCAGTACTTC. It yields the protein CASSLETSGSINEQYF.

This chain's CDR3 is CASTPGQVVYGYTF. The CDR3, as DNA: TGTGCCAGCACCCCCGGACAGGTCGTCTATGGCTACACCTTC. The genes are TRBV2 and TRBJ1-2; TRBD1 agrees at 7 bases. The junction had 9 bases not matched to a gene; V was cut back by 7 bases and J by 4 bases. The CDR3 has 14 amino acids. Germline CDR1 reads SNHLY; CDR2 reads FYNNEI.

V usage is TRBV27 and J usage is TRBJ1-2, with a possible D match to TRBD1 (6 bases). The CDR3 is 13 residues long. Trimming removed 2 bases at V and 8 bases at J, with 12 bases between. From germline, CDR1 is MNHEY and CDR2 SMNVEV (reference sequence). The CDR3 nucleotides read TGTGCCAGCAGTTTAAGGCAGGGGTGGGGCTACACCTTC. Its translation: CASSLRQGWGYTF.

This sequence joins TRBV11-2 and TRBJ2-7, with 8 bases identical to TRBD1. The germline V gene has CDR1 SGHAT and CDR2 FQNNGV. The CDR3 has 15 residues. Trimming took 4 bases from V and 3 from J; bases not matched to a gene: 8. CDR3 loop: CASSSLGTGHYEQYF. CDR3 DNA sequence: TGTGCCAGCAGCTCTCTCGGGACAGGACACTACGAGCAGTACTTC.

This chain joins TRBV27 and TRBJ1-1, with 8 positions matching TRBD1. CDR1 and CDR2 from the germline V gene are MNHEY and SMNVEV (reference sequence). V lost 5 bases and J lost 10; bases outside the gene matches: 6. This CDR3 region has 12 residues. The CDR3 region is CASSQGAGGAFF. The CDR3 DNA is TGTGCCAGCAGTCAGGGGGCCGGGGGAGCTTTCTTT.

In this sample, this clone turned up once. The V call is TRBV28, the J call TRBJ1-2; a possible D gene is TRBD1 (6 bases). This CDR3 comprises 13 residues. Germline assignment: CDR1 MDHEN and CDR2 SYDVKM. Trimming left V 8 bases short and J 2 bases short, with 12 bases between. The chain's CDR3 is CASGGGGNYGYTF. CDR3 DNA sequence: TGTGCCAGCGGGGGTGGGGGCAACTATGGCTACACCTTC.

The J gene is TRBJ2-3, the V gene TRBV10-1; 9 nucleotides agree with TRBD2. The CDR3 sequence is 15 residues long. J lost 6 bases, V lost 5 bases, and 9 bases had no gene match. CDR1 WNHNN and CDR2 SYGVQD come from the germline V gene (reference sequence). The CDR3, as DNA: TGCGCCAGCAGTTCGGGACTAGCTGCGTCGGATACGCAGTATTTT. Protein: CASSSGLAASDTQYF.

A note on this clone: The same CDR3 can be traced to other DNA sequences in this sample. The chain uses TRBV24-1 and TRBJ1-2; D is unresolved. The CDR3 is 14 residues long. Germline V CDR1 and CDR2: KGHDR, SFDVKD. V dropped 3 bases and J dropped 0 bases, with 7 bases sitting between them. In nucleotides, the CDR3 is TGTGCCACCAGTGATCCGACAACTAACTATGGCTACACCTTC. As protein: CATSDPTTNYGYTF.

The chain uses TRBV6-4 and TRBJ1-1; D is unresolved. Deletions cut 6 bases from V and 3 bases from J, with 17 bases between. The CDR3 has 15 residues. The V gene's germline CDR1 is MRHNA and CDR2 SNTAGT. CDR3 in DNA: TGTGCCAGCAGCAAAAGTCCCGTAGCCCACACTGAAGCTTTCTTT. Amino acid sequence: CASSKSPVAHTEAFF.

The chain couples TRBV6-2 or TRBV6-3 to TRBJ1-2; TRBD1 matches at 10 bases. The germline gives CDR1 MNHEY, CDR2 SVGEGT. The V gene end was trimmed by 5 bases and the J gene end by 3 bases; junction bases not matched to a gene: 6. The CDR3 consists of 15 residues. CDR3 amino acids: CASSPRDRGDYGYTF. The CDR3 region has the DNA TGTGCCAGCAGTCCCCGGGACAGGGGAGACTATGGCTACACCTTC.

The chain joins TRBV29-1 to TRBJ2-7, with TRBD2 as a possible D gene (6 bases). The V gene lost 4 bases and the J gene lost 7 bases, with 11 bases spanning the gap. Germline V gene sequence: CDR1 SQVTM, CDR2 ANQGSEA. The CDR3 is 11 amino acids. The CDR3 nucleotides are TGCAGCGTTGGGGGGGTACGGGAGCAGTACTTC. Its translation is CSVGGVREQYF.

The genes are TRBV3-1 (or the pseudogene TRBV3-2) and TRBJ2-4; D remains ambiguous. Germline V gene data show CDR1 as LGHDT and CDR2 as YNNKEL (reference sequence). The V gene lost 1 base and the J gene lost 11 bases, with 9 bases spanning the gap. The CDR3 has 12 residues. The CDR3 DNA follows: TGTGCCAGCAGCCAAGTCCCAGAAGTTCAGTACTTC. Translation: CASSQVPEVQYF.

V is TRBV19 and J is TRBJ2-7; TRBD1 aligns across 7 bases. Losses at the gene ends were 4 bases for V and 5 bases for J; bases not matched to a gene: 8. CDR1 is LNHDA and CDR2 is SQIVND in the germline V gene (reference sequence). This CDR3 is 14 amino acids long. This chain's CDR3 is CASSRAGTANEQYF. CDR3 bases: TGTGCCAGTAGTAGGGCCGGGACAGCGAACGAGCAGTACTTC.

This clone was observed a single time. The chain joins TRBV25-1 to TRBJ1-1; a weak D match, TRBD1 (5 bases). The CDR3 loop spans 17 amino acids. Trimming took off 4 bases at V and 1 base at J, with 19 bases between the two ends. The V gene's germline CDR1 is MGHDK and CDR2 SYGVNS. DNA for the CDR3: TGTGCCAGCAGTGGGCCCTGGGGACGGGGGACGAACACTGAAGCTTTCTTT. As protein: CASSGPWGRGTNTEAFF. Full variable domain (rest looked up from reference TRBV25-1 and TRBJ1-1): EADIYQTPRYLVIGTGKKITLECSQTMGHDKMYWYQQDPGMELHLIHYSYGVNSTEKGDLSSESTVSRIRTEHFPLTLESARPSHTSQYLCASSGPWGRGTNTEAFFGQGTRLTVV.

This clone was counted a single time. V is TRBV3-1 (or the pseudogene TRBV3-2) and J is TRBJ1-2, with D unclear. Between the trimmed V and J ends, which lost 6 bases and 4 bases, there was a span of 12 bases. Looked up from germline, CDR1 is LGHDT and CDR2 is YNNKEL (reference sequence). The CDR3 has 13 residues. Here the CDR3 reads CASRGWRAYGYTF. The CDR3 region has the DNA TGTGCCAGCAGGGGGTGGCGGGCCTATGGCTACACCTTC.

V usage is TRBV3-1 (or the pseudogene TRBV3-2) and J usage is TRBJ2-2; weak D call: TRBD2 (5 bases). Germline-derived CDR1 and CDR2 are LGHDT and YNNKEL (reference sequence). The germline V and J ends were trimmed by 4 bases and 6 bases, with 15 bases remaining between them. The CDR3 consists of 15 residues. The CDR3 sequence: CASSRGTPGAGELFF. The CDR3 nucleotides read TGTGCCAGCAGCCGCGGAACTCCCGGGGCCGGGGAGCTGTTTTTT.